This entry lists 7 T cell receptor beta chains sequenced from one sample in a study of control samples from healthy donors and cancer patients. This table comes from immunoSEQ multiplex PCR, and its TCRdb copy is limited to in-frame clones, with some not included. This table has 130,000 or so clones, about nine tenths appearing once. Sequenced material: blood. These receptors were taken from a man aged 40-55 years in good health.

The chain combines TRBV27 with TRBJ2-1, with TRBD1 identical over 7 bases. From germline, CDR1 is MNHEY and CDR2 SMNVEV (reference sequence). The junction had 4 bases not matched to a gene; V was cut back by 1 base and J by 13 bases. This CDR3 region has 12 residues. The CDR3 region is CASSLYGTAQFF. The CDR3 nucleotides are TGTGCCAGCAGTTTATATGGGACAGCTCAGTTCTTC.

The chain carries TRBV30 and TRBJ1-2, with TRBD1 identical over 7 bases. The CDR3 sequence is 15 residues long. The ends lost 3 bases at V and 1 base at J; junction bases unmatched: 8. Germline V gives CDR1 GTSNPN, CDR2 SVGIG (reference sequence). The CDR3 protein is CAWRAGQVLNYGYTF. For the CDR3, the DNA is TGTGCCTGGAGAGCAGGACAGGTCCTTAACTATGGCTACACCTTC.

The CDR3 bases are TGTGCCAGTAGGGGGAACCAAGAGACCCAGTACTTC. Translating gives CASRGNQETQYF. This rearrangement joins TRBV6-5 to TRBJ2-5; possible D gene TRBD1, 6 bases. Trimming removed 9 bases at V and 0 bases at J, with 8 bases between. This CDR3 has 12 residues. The germline V gene encodes CDR1 MNHEY and CDR2 SVGAGI.

This chain joins TRBV29-1 and TRBJ1-1, with 8 positions matching TRBD1. The CDR3 loop spans 14 amino acids. The germline V gene encodes CDR1 SQVTM and CDR2 ANQGSEA. V lost 3 bases to trimming and J lost 0 bases; unmatched junction nucleotides: 3. The CDR3, as DNA: TGCAGCGTTGATAGGACAGGGATGAACACTGAAGCTTTCTTT. This codes for CSVDRTGMNTEAFF.

The chain carries TRBV18 and TRBJ2-7; 7 bases match TRBD1. The CDR3 runs to 14 residues. The V segment lost 2 bases and the J segment 7 bases; nucleotides outside the gene matches: 8. Germline CDR1 reads KGHSH; CDR2 reads LQKENI. The CDR3 is CASSPETGSVEQYF. The CDR3 bases are TGTGCCAGCTCACCAGAGACAGGGTCAGTAGAGCAGTACTTC.

The rearrangement links TRBV30 to TRBJ1-2, with a possible D match to TRBD1 (5 bases). V gave up 1 base and J gave up 7 bases, with 16 bases separating them. In germline, CDR1 is GTSNPN, CDR2 SVGIG (reference sequence). The CDR3 totals 14 residues. The CDR3 region is CAWSGSGAPGGYTF. Here the CDR3 DNA reads TGTGCCTGGAGTGGATCCGGGGCCCCAGGTGGCTACACCTTC. Looking up the rest from reference TRBV30 and TRBJ1-2 gives the full variable domain: SQTIHQWPATLVQPVGSPLSLECTVEGTSNPNLYWYRQAAGRGLQLLFYSVGIGQISSEVPQNLSASRPQDRQFILSSKKLLLSDSGFYLCAWSGSGAPGGYTFGSGTRLTVV.

CDR3 amino acids: CASSVDGPSVEQYF. The CDR3 bases are TGTGCCAGCAGCGTAGATGGCCCCTCGGTTGAGCAGTACTTC. The V gene is TRBV9, the J gene TRBJ2-7, with D unclear. The CDR3 consists of 14 residues. Germline lookup yields CDR1 SGDLS and CDR2 YYNGEE. Trimming removed 0 bases from V and 7 bases from J, with 14 bases in between.